What follows are 8 T cell receptor beta chains derived from one specimen sequenced in a study of shared clonotypes between healthy human individuals. TCRdb's copy holds only in-frame clones and misses some; the assay was immunoSEQ multiplex PCR. The table has approximately 2,300,000 clones, just under 95% seen once. The source material was naive CD4+ T cells from PBMCs. Subset: CD45RA+ positively selected. These receptors all stem from a man between 18 and 29 years old in good health. Some clones in this sample may be carry-over from other donors' samples.

This chain joins TRBV28 and TRBJ1-2, with 10 bases fitting TRBD1. From germline, CDR1 is MDHEN and CDR2 SYDVKM. Losses at the gene ends were 5 bases for V and 6 bases for J; bases not matched to a gene: 12. The CDR3 is made up of 16 amino acids. The CDR3 nucleotides are TGTGCCAGCAGTATCTCAGCCGGGACAGGGGTTCATGGCTACACCTTC. Protein sequence: CASSISAGTGVHGYTF.

This rearrangement joins TRBV28 to TRBJ1-1; no clear D. Deletions cut 5 bases from V and 0 bases from J, with 13 bases between. CDR1 and CDR2 (germline): MDHEN, SYDVKM. CDR3 length equals 15 residues. In DNA form, the CDR3 reads TGTGCCAGCAGTGCACCAGGAGGCATGAACACTGAAGCTTTCTTT. Translation gives CASSAPGGMNTEAFF.

The CDR3 loop reads CASSVGYLGVRDTQYF. CDR3 DNA sequence: TGTGCCAGCAGCGTAGGGTATTTGGGGGTGAGGGATACGCAGTATTTT. V is TRBV9 and J is TRBJ2-3; D might be TRBD1 or TRBD2, each matching 5 bases. Germline-derived CDR1 and CDR2 are SGDLS and YYNGEE. V gave up 0 bases and J gave up 6 bases, with 17 bases separating them. This CDR3 is built from 16 residues. The variable domain in full, with the rest retrieved from reference TRBV9 and TRBJ2-3, is DSGVTQTPKHLITATGQRVTLRCSPRSGDLSVYWYQQSLDQGLQFLIQYYNGEERAKGNILERFSAQQFPDLHSELNLSSLELGDSALYFCASSVGYLGVRDTQYFGPGTRLTVL.

CDR3 DNA: TGTGCCAGCTCACCCTTTGGGACAGGGGGCTACAATGAGCAGTTCTTC. This codes for CASSPFGTGGYNEQFF. V and J are TRBV18 and TRBJ2-1; 11 bases map to TRBD1. J lost 3 bases, V lost 3 bases, and 4 bases had no gene match. The CDR3 length is 16 residues. Germline V gives CDR1 KGHSH, CDR2 LQKENI.

The chain couples TRBV19 to TRBJ2-1; 7 nucleotides agree with TRBD2. With V trimmed by 4 bases and J by 10 bases, 4 bases remained unmatched. This CDR3 contains 12 residues. Germline lookup yields CDR1 LNHDA and CDR2 SQIVND (reference sequence). CDR3 coding DNA: TGTGCCAGTAGTACGGGGGGAACAGAGCAGTTCTTC. Translation: CASSTGGTEQFF. The full variable domain, its missing parts supplied by reference TRBV19 and TRBJ2-1, is DGGITQSPKYLFRKEGQNVTLSCEQNLNHDAMYWYRQDPGQGLRLIYYSQIVNDFQKGDIAEGYSVSREKKESFPLTVTSAQKNPTAFYLCASSTGGTEQFFGPGTRLTVL.

As for this clone: An end of the junction does not agree with germline; a read error may underlie this. The chain is built from TRBV4-1 and TRBJ2-1; possibly TRBD1 for D (5 bases). The CDR3 length is 15 residues. Germline V gives CDR1 MGHRA, CDR2 YSYEKL. The DNA of the CDR3 is TGCGCCAGCAGACAAGGTGCAGGGAACTACAATGAGCAGTTCTTC. The encoded protein is CASRQGAGNYNEQFF.

This clone was picked up a small number of times. This chain links TRBV4-1 with TRBJ1-5; a possible D gene is TRBD1 (6 bases). Deletions cut 0 bases from V and 2 bases from J, with 8 bases between. The CDR3 runs 15 residues. Germline-derived CDR1 and CDR2 are MGHRA and YSYEKL. The DNA of the CDR3 is TGCGCCAGCAGCCAAGATGCAGGGGGCAATCAGCCCCAGCATTTT. It is translated as CASSQDAGGNQPQHF.

This chain links TRBV14 with TRBJ2-1; TRBD1 agrees at 9 bases. This CDR3 has 18 residues. The junction had 15 bases not matched to a gene; V was cut back by 6 bases and J by 3 bases. CDR1 and CDR2 (germline): SGHDN, FVKESK. The CDR3 DNA sequence: TGTGCCAGCAGTCTCCCTCAAACCGGGACAGGGTTCTACAATGAGCAGTTCTTC. The encoded protein is CASSLPQTGTGFYNEQFF.